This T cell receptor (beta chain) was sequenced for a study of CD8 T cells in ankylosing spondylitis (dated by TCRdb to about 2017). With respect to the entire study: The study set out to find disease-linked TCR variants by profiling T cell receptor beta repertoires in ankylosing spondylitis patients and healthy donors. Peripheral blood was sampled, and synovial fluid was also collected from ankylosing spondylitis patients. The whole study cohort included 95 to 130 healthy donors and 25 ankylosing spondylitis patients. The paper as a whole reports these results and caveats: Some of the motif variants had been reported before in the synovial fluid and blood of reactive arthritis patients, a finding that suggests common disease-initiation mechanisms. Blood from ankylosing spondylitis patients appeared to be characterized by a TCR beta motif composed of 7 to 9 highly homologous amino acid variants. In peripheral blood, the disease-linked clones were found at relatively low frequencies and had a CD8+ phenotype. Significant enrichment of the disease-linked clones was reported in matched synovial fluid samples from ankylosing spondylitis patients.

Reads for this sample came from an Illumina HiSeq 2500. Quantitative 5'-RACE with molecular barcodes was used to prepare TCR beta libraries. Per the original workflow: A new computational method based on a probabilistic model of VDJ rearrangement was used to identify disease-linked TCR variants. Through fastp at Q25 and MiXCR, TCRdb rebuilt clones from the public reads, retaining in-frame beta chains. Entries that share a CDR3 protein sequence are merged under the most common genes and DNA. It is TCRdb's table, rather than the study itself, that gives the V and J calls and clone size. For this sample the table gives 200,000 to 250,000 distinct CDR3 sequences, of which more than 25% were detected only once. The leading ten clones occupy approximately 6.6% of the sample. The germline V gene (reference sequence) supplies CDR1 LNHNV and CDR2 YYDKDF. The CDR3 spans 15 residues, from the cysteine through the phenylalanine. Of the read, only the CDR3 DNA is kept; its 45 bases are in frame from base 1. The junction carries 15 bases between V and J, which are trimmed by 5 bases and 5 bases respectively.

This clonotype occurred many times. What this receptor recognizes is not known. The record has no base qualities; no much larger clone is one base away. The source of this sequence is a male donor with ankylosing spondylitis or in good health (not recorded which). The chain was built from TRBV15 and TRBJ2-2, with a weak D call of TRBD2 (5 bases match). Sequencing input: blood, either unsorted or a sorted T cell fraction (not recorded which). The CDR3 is CATSPYEGSTGELFF. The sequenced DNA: TGTGCCACCAGCCCTTACGAGGGTTCGACCGGGGAGCTGTTTTTT.